The 10 T cell receptor beta chains below come from one sample, sequenced in a study of blood T cell repertoires in COVID-19. This table comes from immunoSEQ multiplex PCR, and its TCRdb copy is limited to in-frame clones, with some not included. Found here are about 230,000 clones, 65% to 90% of them singletons; the top ten hold approximately 7.4%. Source material: peripheral blood. These receptors all stem from a woman between 45 and 60 years old with acute or convalescent COVID-19.

The genes are TRBV28 and TRBJ1-4; tentatively, D is TRBD1 (5 bases). Trimming took 3 bases from V and 5 from J, leaving 7 bases between them. This CDR3 is built from 13 residues. The germline CDR1 and CDR2 sequences are MDHEN and SYDVKM. As DNA, the CDR3 is TGTGCCAGCAGTTTTGACAGCAATGAAAAACTGTTTTTT. Its protein is CASSFDSNEKLFF.

This clone occurred once. The rearrangement joins TRBV7-8 to TRBJ2-7; 8 nucleotides align to TRBD2. V gave up 1 base and J gave up 3 bases; unmatched junction bases: 11. The CDR3 is 17 residues long. Per the germline V gene, CDR1 is SGHVS and CDR2 is FQNEAQ. The CDR3 region has the DNA TGTGCCAGCAGCTTAGTATCGGGGCGGGAGGTGGACTACGAGCAGTACTTC. Translated: CASSLVSGREVDYEQYF.

V is TRBV10-3 and J is TRBJ1-2; D is perhaps TRBD1 (5 bases). Trimming took 7 bases from V and 2 from J, leaving 11 bases between them. This CDR3 comprises 13 residues. Germline V gives CDR1 ENHRY, CDR2 SYGVKD. The CDR3 nucleotides are TGTGCCATCAAGGCAGGGTCCAACTATGGCTACACCTTC. Its protein is CAIKAGSNYGYTF.

The V and J genes are TRBV7-9 and TRBJ1-2, with D perhaps TRBD1 (5 bases). This CDR3 comprises 13 residues. CDR1 is SEHNR, CDR2 FQNEAQ, per germline (reference sequence). Trimming shortened V by 3 bases and J by 4 bases, and 9 bases separated the two germline ends. This CDR3 is CASSFTGGYGYTF. CDR3 nucleotide sequence: TGTGCCAGCAGCTTCACGGGGGGCTATGGCTACACCTTC.

The J gene is TRBJ1-1, the V gene TRBV19, with a possible D match to TRBD1 (6 bases). The CDR3 runs 12 residues. V was trimmed by 4 bases and J by 7 bases, leaving 10 bases between them. Germline values: CDR1 LNHDA, CDR2 SQIVND (reference sequence). The DNA for the CDR3 is TGTGCCAGTAGTAGAGGACAGCATGAAGCTTTCTTT. It is translated as CASSRGQHEAFF.

The CDR3 DNA is TGCAGCGTTGATCCTGAGTCTAGCACAGATACGCAGTATTTT. Its protein product is CSVDPESSTDTQYF. The V call is TRBV29-1, the J call TRBJ2-3; D is unclear. The CDR3 contains 14 residues. The germline CDR1 and CDR2 sequences are SQVTM and ANQGSEA. V was pared by 3 bases and J by 0 bases, with 10 bases between.

The CDR3 here is CASSRYRGNQPQHF. CDR3 nucleotide sequence: TGTGCCAGTAGTCGGTACAGGGGGAACCAGCCCCAGCATTTT. The chain couples TRBV19 to TRBJ1-5; 8 bases line up with TRBD1. The CDR3 totals 14 residues. Trimming cost V 5 bases and J 7 bases; bases outside gene matches: 7. CDR1 and CDR2 from the germline V gene are LNHDA and SQIVND (reference sequence).

This clone was detected only a few times. CDR3 sequence reads: CASSSDRASDYGYTF. CDR3 coding DNA: TGCGCCAGCAGTTCGGACAGGGCAAGCGACTATGGCTACACCTTC. V and J are TRBV10-1 and TRBJ1-2, with TRBD1 matching 8 bases. V dropped 5 bases and J dropped 3; count of bases not matched to a gene: 8. The germline gives CDR1 WNHNN, CDR2 SYGVQD (reference sequence). There are 15 residues in the CDR3.

The chain recombines TRBV6-5 with TRBJ1-5; D is uncertain. Germline assignment: CDR1 MNHEY and CDR2 SVGAGI. The V gene lost 2 bases and the J gene lost 5 bases, with 7 bases spanning the gap. There are 13 residues in the CDR3. DNA for the CDR3: TGTGCCAGCAGTTACGATCGGTATCAGCCCCAGCATTTT. This sequence encodes CASSYDRYQPQHF.

The chain is built from TRBV12-3 or TRBV12-4 and TRBJ1-5; TRBD1 is a possible D gene (6 bases). The germline V and J ends were trimmed by 6 bases and 1 base, with 7 bases remaining between them. The CDR3 is made up of 13 amino acids. The CDR3 nucleotides read TGTGCCAGCAGAACAGGGAGCAATCAGCCCCAGCATTTT. Residues: CASRTGSNQPQHF.